This T cell receptor (beta chain) is from a study of human T cells and chemical hapten exposure. The study's findings and limits: Counts of expanded TCRs (at PT1) showed a positive correlation with patch test score. Versus controls, significantly more large CDR3 similarity clusters arose from expanded TCRs.

Time point given: patch test 1, 2 weeks after DPC sensitization. Treatment noted: therapeutic diphenylcyclopropenone sensitization with weekly scalp DPC. Those who donated were patients with alopecia, 18 to 70 years of age, and suitable for DPC. Details on this clonotype: Its antigen remains unidentified.

Individual cDNA molecules each carried unique molecular identifiers attached by the library. MiXCR was run by TCRdb on the RACE reads, yielding one entry per CDR3 protein. The sample includes approximately 90,000 distinct CDR3 sequences, under 15% of them seen just once. Trimming cost V 5 bases and J 8 bases; bases outside gene matches: 7. The CDR3 runs 14 residues. Germline CDR1 SQVTM, CDR2 ANQGSEA. The chain employs TRBV29-1 and TRBJ2-1, with TRBD2 matching 12 bases. Sequencing used whole blood, obtained in connection with sensitization to the hapten diphenylcyclopropenone (DPC). The sequence derives from a woman aged 40 to 50 with alopecia areata. Some clones in this sample may be carry-over from other donors' samples. As DNA, the CDR3 is TGCAGCGTTCATTCGGGACTAGCGGGCCATGAGCAGTTCTTC. Amino acids: CSVHSGLAGHEQFF.